These 6 T cell receptor beta chains were sequenced from one sample in a study of cytomegalovirus exposure and HLA in healthy donors. Primers included in the PCR were 60 Vbeta and 13 Jbeta primers. The data were produced by immunoSEQ multiplex PCR, yet TCRdb's version contains in-frame clones alone and is incomplete. The repertoire holds 150,000 to 200,000 clones, with roughly 73% as singletons. The sequenced material came from PBMCs. The receptors derive from a female donor in good health and CMV-seronegative.

The rearrangement links TRBV2 to TRBJ2-7; 8 nucleotides line up with TRBD1. The CDR3 consists of 15 residues. Trimming took 5 bases from V and 3 from J; bases not matched to a gene: 9. Germline V gives CDR1 SNHLY, CDR2 FYNNEI. As DNA, the CDR3 is TGTGCCAGCAGTCCACGCACCGGGACAGGCTACGAGCAGTACTTC. This translates into CASSPRTGTGYEQYF.

This clone was seen a handful of times. V usage is TRBV7-9 and J usage is TRBJ1-4; 7 bases fit TRBD1. V was pared by 5 bases and J by 7 bases, with 4 bases of the junction left unmatched. CDR1 and CDR2 from the germline V gene are SEHNR and FQNEAQ (reference sequence). This CDR3 region has 13 residues. The CDR3 is CASSLDRAEKLFF. The DNA of the CDR3 is TGTGCCAGCAGCCTTGACAGGGCTGAAAAACTGTTTTTT.

CDR3 nucleotides: TGTGCCAGCAGCACGGGACAGTCCTATGGCTACACCTTC. The encoded protein is CASSTGQSYGYTF. The chain uses TRBV5-4 and TRBJ1-2, with TRBD1 matching 7 bases. CDR3 length: 13 amino acids. V lost 4 bases, J lost 4 bases, and 4 bases stayed unmatched. The germline gives CDR1 SGHNT, CDR2 YYREEE (reference sequence).

The rearrangement joins TRBV19 to TRBJ1-5; unclear D gene. The CDR3 runs to 16 residues. Trimming stripped 5 bases from V and 5 bases from J, with 19 bases between. From germline, CDR1 is LNHDA and CDR2 SQIVND (reference sequence). The CDR3 coding sequence is TGTGCCAGTAGTTTTCTGACCGGGTCGTCTGATCAGCCCCAGCATTTT. It yields the protein CASSFLTGSSDQPQHF.

The rearrangement joins TRBV9 to TRBJ2-1, with D uncertain. CDR3 length: 13 amino acids. Per the germline V gene, CDR1 is SGDLS and CDR2 is YYNGEE. V was cut by 3 bases and J by 0 bases, with 4 bases left in between. DNA for the CDR3: TGTGCCAGCAGCGCACTCTCCTACAATGAGCAGTTCTTC. Protein sequence: CASSALSYNEQFF.

The gene calls are TRBV9 and TRBJ1-1; D remains ambiguous. CDR1 and CDR2 (germline): SGDLS, YYNGEE. The CDR3 has 13 amino acids. The V and J ends lost 4 bases and 1 base respectively, with 8 bases between them. The CDR3 DNA reads TGTGCCAGCAGCTTCCGACAGAACACTGAAGCTTTCTTT. Translating gives CASSFRQNTEAFF. Full variable domain (remainder filled in from reference TRBV9 and TRBJ1-1): DSGVTQTPKHLITATGQRVTLRCSPRSGDLSVYWYQQSLDQGLQFLIQYYNGEERAKGNILERFSAQQFPDLHSELNLSSLELGDSALYFCASSFRQNTEAFFGQGTRLTVV.